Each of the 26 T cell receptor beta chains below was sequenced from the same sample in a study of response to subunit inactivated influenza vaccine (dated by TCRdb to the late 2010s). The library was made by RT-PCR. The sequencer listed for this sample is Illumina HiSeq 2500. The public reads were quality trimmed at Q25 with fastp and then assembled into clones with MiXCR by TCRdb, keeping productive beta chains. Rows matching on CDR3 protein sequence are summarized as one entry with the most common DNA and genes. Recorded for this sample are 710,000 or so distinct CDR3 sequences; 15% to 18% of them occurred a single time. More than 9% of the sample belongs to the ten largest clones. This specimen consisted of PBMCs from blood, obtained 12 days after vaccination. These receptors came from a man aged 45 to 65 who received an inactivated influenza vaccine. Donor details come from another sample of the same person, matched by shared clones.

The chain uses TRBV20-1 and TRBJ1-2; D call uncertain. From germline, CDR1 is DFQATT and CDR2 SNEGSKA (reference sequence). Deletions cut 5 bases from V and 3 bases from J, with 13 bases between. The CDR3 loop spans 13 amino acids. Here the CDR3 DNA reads TGCAGTGCTTCCCCGGGGAATTACTATGGCTACACCTTC. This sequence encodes CSASPGNYYGYTF.

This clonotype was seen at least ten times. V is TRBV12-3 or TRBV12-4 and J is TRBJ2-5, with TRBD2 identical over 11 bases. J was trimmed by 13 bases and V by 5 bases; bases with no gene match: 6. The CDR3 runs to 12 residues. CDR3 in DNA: TGTGCCAGCAGTAAGGGACTAGCGGTTTCGTACTTC. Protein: CASSKGLAVSYF.

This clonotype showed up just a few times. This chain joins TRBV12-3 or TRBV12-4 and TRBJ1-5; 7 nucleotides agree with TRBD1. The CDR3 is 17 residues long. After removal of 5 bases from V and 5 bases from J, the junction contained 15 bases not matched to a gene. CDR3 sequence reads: CASSPPRQGGIDQPQHF. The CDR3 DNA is TGTGCCAGCAGTCCTCCTCGACAGGGAGGCATCGATCAGCCCCAGCATTTT.

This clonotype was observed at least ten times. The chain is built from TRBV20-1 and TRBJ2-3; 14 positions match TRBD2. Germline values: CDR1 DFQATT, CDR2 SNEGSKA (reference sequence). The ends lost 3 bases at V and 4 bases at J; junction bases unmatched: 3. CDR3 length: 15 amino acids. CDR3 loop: CSASKTSGRADTQYF. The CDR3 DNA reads TGCAGTGCTAGTAAGACTAGCGGGAGGGCAGATACGCAGTATTTT.

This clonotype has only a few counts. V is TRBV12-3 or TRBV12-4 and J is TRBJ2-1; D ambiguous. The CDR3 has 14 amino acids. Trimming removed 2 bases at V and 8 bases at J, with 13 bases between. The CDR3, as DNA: TGTGCCAGCAGTTTAATCGGCCCAAACGATGAGCAGTTCTTC. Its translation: CASSLIGPNDEQFF.

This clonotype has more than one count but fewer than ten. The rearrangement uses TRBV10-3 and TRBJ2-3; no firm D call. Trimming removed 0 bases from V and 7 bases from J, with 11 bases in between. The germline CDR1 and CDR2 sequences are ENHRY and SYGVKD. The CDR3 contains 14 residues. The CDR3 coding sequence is TGTGCCATCAGTGAGTCGACAAGTGAGAATACGCAGTATTTT. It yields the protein CAISESTSENTQYF.

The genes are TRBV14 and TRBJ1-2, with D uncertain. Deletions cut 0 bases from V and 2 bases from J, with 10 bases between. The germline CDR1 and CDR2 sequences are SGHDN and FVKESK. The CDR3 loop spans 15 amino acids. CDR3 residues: CASSQDPRTNYGYTF. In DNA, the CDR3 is TGTGCCAGCAGCCAAGATCCCCGGACCAACTATGGCTACACCTTC.

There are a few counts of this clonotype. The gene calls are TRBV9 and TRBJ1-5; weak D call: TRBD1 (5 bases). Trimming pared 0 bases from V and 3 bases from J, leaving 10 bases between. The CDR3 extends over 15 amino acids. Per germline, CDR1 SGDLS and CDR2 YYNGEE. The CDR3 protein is CASSVGVGPNQPQHF. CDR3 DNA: TGTGCCAGCAGCGTAGGAGTGGGGCCCAATCAGCCCCAGCATTTT.

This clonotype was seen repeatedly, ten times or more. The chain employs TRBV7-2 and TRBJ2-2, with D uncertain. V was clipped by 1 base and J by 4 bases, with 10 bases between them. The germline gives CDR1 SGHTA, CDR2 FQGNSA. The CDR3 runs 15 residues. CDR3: CASSLVHLTTGELFF. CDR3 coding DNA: TGTGCCAGCAGCTTAGTACACTTAACCACCGGGGAGCTGTTTTTT.

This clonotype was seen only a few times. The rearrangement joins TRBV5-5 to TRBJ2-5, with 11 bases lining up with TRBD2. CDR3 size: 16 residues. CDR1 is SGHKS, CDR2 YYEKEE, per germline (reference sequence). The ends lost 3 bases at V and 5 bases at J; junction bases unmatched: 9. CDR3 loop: CASSSPTSGAGETQYF. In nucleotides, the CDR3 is TGTGCCAGCAGCTCACCGACTAGCGGGGCGGGGGAGACCCAGTACTTC.

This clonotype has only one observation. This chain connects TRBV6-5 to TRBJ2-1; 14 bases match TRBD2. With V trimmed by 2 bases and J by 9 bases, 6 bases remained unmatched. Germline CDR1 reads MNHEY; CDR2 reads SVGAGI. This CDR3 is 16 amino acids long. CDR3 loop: CASSYRGTSGRAEQFF. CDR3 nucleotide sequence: TGTGCCAGCAGTTACCGGGGGACTAGCGGGAGAGCTGAGCAGTTCTTC.

The CDR3 spells CASGGESSYNEQFF. CDR3 nucleotides: TGTGCTAGTGGTGGGGAGAGCTCCTACAATGAGCAGTTCTTC. The chain recombines TRBV12-5 with TRBJ2-1, with D maybe TRBD2 (5 bases). Germline CDR1 LGHNT, CDR2 FRNRAP. Deletions cut 5 bases from V and 0 bases from J, with 8 bases between. The length of the CDR3 is 14 residues.

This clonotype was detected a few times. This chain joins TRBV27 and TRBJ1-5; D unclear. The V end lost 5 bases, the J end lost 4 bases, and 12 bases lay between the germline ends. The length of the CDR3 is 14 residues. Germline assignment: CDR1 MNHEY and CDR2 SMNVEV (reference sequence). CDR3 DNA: TGTGCCAGCAGTCCCTATCGGGGAAATCAGCCCCAGCATTTT. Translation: CASSPYRGNQPQHF.

In nucleotides, the CDR3 is TGCGCCAGCAGCTTGGGACTAGCAAGCCCGAATGAGCAGTTCTTC. This sequence encodes CASSLGLASPNEQFF. The chain has TRBV5-1 and TRBJ2-1; 7 nucleotides agree with TRBD2. The V and J ends lost 0 bases and 7 bases, in that order; junction bases with no gene match: 7. There are 15 residues in the CDR3. CDR1 is SGHRS and CDR2 is YFSETQ in the germline V gene.

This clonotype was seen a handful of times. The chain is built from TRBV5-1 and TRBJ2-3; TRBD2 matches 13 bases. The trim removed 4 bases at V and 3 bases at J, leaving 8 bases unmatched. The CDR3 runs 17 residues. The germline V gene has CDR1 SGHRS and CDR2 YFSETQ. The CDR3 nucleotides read TGCGCCAGCAGCACCTCGACTAGCGGGAGGCCAACAGATACGCAGTATTTT. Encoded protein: CASSTSTSGRPTDTQYF.

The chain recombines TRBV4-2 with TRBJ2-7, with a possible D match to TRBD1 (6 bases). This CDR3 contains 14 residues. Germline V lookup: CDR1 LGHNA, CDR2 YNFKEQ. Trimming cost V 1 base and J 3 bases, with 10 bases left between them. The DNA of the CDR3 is TGTGCCAGCAGCCAAGCAGGGGCCGTCTACGAGCAGTACTTC. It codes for CASSQAGAVYEQYF.

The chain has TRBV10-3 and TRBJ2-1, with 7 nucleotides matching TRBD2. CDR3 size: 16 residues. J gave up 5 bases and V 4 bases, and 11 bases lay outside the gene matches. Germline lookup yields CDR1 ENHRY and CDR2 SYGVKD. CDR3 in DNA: TGTGCCATCAGTGGGGATTACGGGAGGACAAACAATGAGCAGTTCTTC. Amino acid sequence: CAISGDYGRTNNEQFF.

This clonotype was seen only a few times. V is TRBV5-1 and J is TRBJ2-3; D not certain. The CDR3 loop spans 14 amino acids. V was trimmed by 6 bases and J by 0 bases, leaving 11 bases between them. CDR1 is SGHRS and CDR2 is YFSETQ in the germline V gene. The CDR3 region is CASNQASSTDTQYF. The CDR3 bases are TGCGCCAGCAATCAGGCCTCTAGCACAGATACGCAGTATTTT.

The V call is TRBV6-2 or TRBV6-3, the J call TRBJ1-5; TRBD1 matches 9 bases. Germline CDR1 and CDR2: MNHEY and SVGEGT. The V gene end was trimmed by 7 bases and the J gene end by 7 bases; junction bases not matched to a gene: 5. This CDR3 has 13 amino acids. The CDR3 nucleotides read TGTGCCAGCAATCGGGACAGGGTCCAGCCCCAGCATTTT. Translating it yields CASNRDRVQPQHF.

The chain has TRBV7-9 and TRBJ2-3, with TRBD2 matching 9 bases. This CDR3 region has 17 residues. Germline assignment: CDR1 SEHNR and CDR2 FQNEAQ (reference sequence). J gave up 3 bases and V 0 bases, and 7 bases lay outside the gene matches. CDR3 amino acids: CASSLAVGAGGTDTQYF. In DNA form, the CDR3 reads TGTGCCAGCAGCTTAGCGGTCGGAGCGGGGGGTACAGATACGCAGTATTTT.

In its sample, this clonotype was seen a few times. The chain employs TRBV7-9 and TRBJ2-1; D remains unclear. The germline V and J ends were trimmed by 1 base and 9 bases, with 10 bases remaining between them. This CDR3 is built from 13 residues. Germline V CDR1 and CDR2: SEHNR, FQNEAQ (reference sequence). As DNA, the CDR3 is TGTGCCAGCAGCTTAGAGGCCCTCGGTGAGCAGTTCTTC. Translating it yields CASSLEALGEQFF.

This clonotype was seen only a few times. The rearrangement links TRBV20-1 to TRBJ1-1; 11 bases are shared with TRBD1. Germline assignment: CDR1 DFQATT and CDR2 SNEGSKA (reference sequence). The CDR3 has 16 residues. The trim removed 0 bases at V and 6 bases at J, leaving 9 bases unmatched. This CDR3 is CSARDRDRGFRPEAFF. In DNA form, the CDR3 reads TGCAGTGCTAGAGACCGGGACAGGGGGTTCCGGCCTGAAGCTTTCTTT.

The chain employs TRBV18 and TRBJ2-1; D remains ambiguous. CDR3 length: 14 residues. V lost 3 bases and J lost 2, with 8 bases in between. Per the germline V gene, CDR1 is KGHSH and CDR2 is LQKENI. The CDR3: CASSPTLAYNEQFF. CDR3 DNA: TGTGCCAGCTCACCGACCCTGGCCTACAATGAGCAGTTCTTC.

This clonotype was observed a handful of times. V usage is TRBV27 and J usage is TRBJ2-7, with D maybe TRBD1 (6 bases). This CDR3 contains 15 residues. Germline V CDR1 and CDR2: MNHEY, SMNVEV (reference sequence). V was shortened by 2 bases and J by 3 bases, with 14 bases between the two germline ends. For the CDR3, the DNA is TGTGCCAGCAGTTTAGCCCCAGGGGCCCTCTACGAGCAGTACTTC. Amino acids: CASSLAPGALYEQYF.

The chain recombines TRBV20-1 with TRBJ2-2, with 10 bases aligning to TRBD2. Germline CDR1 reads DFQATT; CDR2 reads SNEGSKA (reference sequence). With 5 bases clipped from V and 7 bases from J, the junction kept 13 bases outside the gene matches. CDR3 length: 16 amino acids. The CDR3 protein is CSAPPGSGRAIGELFF. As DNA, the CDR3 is TGCAGTGCTCCCCCGGGGAGCGGGAGGGCCATCGGGGAGCTGTTTTTT.

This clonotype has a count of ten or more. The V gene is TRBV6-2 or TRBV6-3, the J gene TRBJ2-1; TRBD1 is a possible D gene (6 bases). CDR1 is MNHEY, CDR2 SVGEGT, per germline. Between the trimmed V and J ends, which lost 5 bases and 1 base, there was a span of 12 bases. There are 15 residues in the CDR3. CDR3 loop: CASSTRTESYNEQFF. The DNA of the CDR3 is TGTGCCAGCAGTACCCGGACAGAATCCTACAATGAGCAGTTCTTC.